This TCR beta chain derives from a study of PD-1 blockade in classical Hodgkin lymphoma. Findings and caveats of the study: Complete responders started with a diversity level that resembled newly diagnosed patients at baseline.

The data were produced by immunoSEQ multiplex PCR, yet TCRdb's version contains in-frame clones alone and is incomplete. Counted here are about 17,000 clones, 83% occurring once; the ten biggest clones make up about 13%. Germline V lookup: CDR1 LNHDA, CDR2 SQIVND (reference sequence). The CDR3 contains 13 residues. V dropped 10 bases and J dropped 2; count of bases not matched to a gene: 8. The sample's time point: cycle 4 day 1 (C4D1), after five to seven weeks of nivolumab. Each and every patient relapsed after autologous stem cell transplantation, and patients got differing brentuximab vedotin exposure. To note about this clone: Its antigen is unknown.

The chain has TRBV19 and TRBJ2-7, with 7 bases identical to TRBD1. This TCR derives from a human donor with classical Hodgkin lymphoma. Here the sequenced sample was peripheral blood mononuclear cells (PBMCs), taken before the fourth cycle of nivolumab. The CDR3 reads CANHGQDPYEQYF. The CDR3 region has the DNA TGTGCCAATCATGGACAGGACCCCTACGAGCAGTACTTC. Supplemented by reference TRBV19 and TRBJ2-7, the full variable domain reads DGGITQSPKYLFRKEGQNVTLSCEQNLNHDAMYWYRQDPGQGLRLIYYSQIVNDFQKGDIAEGYSVSREKKESFPLTVTSAQKNPTAFYLCANHGQDPYEQYFGPGTRLTVT.